The 32 T cell receptor beta chains presented below share a single source sample, sequenced in a study of blood T cells in healthy people across ages. It was with a sample-barcoded 5' primer and a J-beta primer mix that a second PCR of about 6 to 12 cycles was run. From the 5' RACE reads, TCRdb called clonotypes with MiXCR, one entry per CDR3 protein. The data hold approximately 350,000 distinct CDR3 sequences, with more than 45% observed a single time. The sequencing input was blood. The receptors were sampled from a man between 60 and 70 years old in good health.

This chain connects TRBV5-1 to TRBJ2-6; D call uncertain. Germline assignment: CDR1 SGHRS and CDR2 YFSETQ. The CDR3 covers 13 residues. Trimming stripped 6 bases from V and 3 bases from J, with 7 bases between. This CDR3 is CASNEDGANVLTF. The DNA of the CDR3 is TGCGCCAGCAATGAGGATGGGGCCAACGTCCTGACTTTC.

To note about this clonotype: Compared with germline, one end of the junction differs, possibly owing to a read error. The rearrangement links TRBV20-1 to TRBJ1-2, with TRBD1 matching over 7 bases. CDR1 is DFQATT and CDR2 is SNEGSKA in the germline V gene (reference sequence). CDR3 length: 14 residues. DNA for the CDR3: TGCAGTGCTTTAAGCATGGGACAGAACTATGGCTTCACCTTC. Translation gives CSALSMGQNYGFTF.

This chain uses TRBV28 with TRBJ2-3; TRBD1 matches 7 bases. The junction had 8 bases not matched to a gene; V was cut back by 8 bases and J by 0 bases. Germline CDR1 MDHEN, CDR2 SYDVKM. The CDR3 loop spans 15 amino acids. The CDR3 region is CASRGQTGSTDTQYF. As DNA, the CDR3 is TGTGCCAGCCGAGGACAGACAGGGAGCACAGATACGCAGTATTTT.

This clonotype showed up just a few times. V usage is TRBV9 and J usage is TRBJ1-1; D is possibly TRBD1 (6 bases). CDR1 and CDR2 (germline): SGDLS, YYNGEE. V shed 0 bases and J shed 5 bases, with 14 bases lying between them. CDR3 length: 15 residues. CDR3 bases: TGTGCCAGCAGCGTAGGGGGGACAAAGAGAACTGAAGCTTTCTTT. It yields the protein CASSVGGTKRTEAFF.

The genes are TRBV11-2 and TRBJ2-5; 8 bases are a match to TRBD1. This CDR3 is built from 16 residues. The germline gives CDR1 SGHAT, CDR2 FQNNGV. The V segment lost 4 bases and the J segment 11 bases; nucleotides outside the gene matches: 18. CDR3: CASSSRGPRGYNEQYF. CDR3 sequence (DNA): TGTGCCAGCAGCTCCAGGGGGCCCCGCGGATACAATGAGCAGTACTTC. Variable domain in full (rest from reference TRBV11-2 and TRBJ2-5): EAGVAQSPRYKIIEKRQSVAFWCNPISGHATLYWYQQILGQGPKLLIQFQNNGVVDDSQLPKDRFSAERLKGVDSTLKIQPAKLEDSAVYLCASSSRGPRGYNEQYFGPGTRLLVL.

This clonotype was observed a handful of times. J is TRBJ2-7 and V is TRBV6-5; 7 positions match TRBD2. V shed 0 bases, J shed 5 bases, and the junction held 4 bases outside the gene matches. Germline V gene data show CDR1 as MNHEY and CDR2 as SVGAGI. This CDR3 has 14 amino acids. The CDR3, as DNA: TGTGCCAGCAGTTACTCTGGAGGGAGGGACGAGCAGTACTTC. Translating it yields CASSYSGGRDEQYF.

The chain employs TRBV6-5 and TRBJ2-5; TRBD2 agrees at 7 bases. The CDR3 extends over 16 amino acids. The ends lost 0 bases at V and 11 bases at J; junction bases unmatched: 15. Germline loops: CDR1 MNHEY, CDR2 SVGAGI. Here the CDR3 DNA reads TGTGCCAGCAGTTACTCCACGGGACTACAAGACAGAGAGCAGTACTTC. This gives the protein CASSYSTGLQDREQYF.

This clonotype was seen ten or more times. The rearrangement uses TRBV29-1 and TRBJ2-1; 8 bases are a match to TRBD2. Germline-derived CDR1 and CDR2 are SQVTM and ANQGSEA. The trim removed 4 bases at V and 4 bases at J, leaving 6 bases unmatched. The CDR3 contains 14 residues. The CDR3 bases are TGCAGCGTTGCGGCGGGAGGAAGGTACAATGAGCAGTTCTTC. Translated, it gives CSVAAGGRYNEQFF.

V gene TRBV5-6 combines with J gene TRBJ2-1, with 9 bases identical to TRBD2. The V gene's germline CDR1 is SGHDT and CDR2 YYEEEE. The CDR3 contains 13 residues. The ends lost 5 bases at V and 6 bases at J; junction bases unmatched: 3. CDR3 protein: CASRRREGNEQFF. The CDR3 DNA sequence: TGTGCCAGCAGACGGCGGGAGGGCAATGAGCAGTTCTTC.

V and J are TRBV12-3 or TRBV12-4 and TRBJ2-7; TRBD1 aligns across 8 bases. V shed 6 bases and J 2 bases; nucleotides not matched to a gene: 6. The CDR3 runs to 14 residues. DNA for the CDR3: TGTGCCAGCAGACAGGGGACAGGAGCCTACGAGCAGTACTTC. Protein sequence: CASRQGTGAYEQYF.

Comment on this clonotype: One end of the junction fails to match germline, which may point to a read error. The chain links TRBV5-1 to TRBJ2-6, with no clear D. CDR1 is SGHRS and CDR2 is YFSETQ in the germline V gene. The CDR3 has 15 residues. The CDR3 spells CASSLDGSGTNVLTF. The CDR3 DNA reads as TGCGCCAGCAGCTTGGATGGGTCTGGGACCAACGTCCTGACTTTC.

The chain is built from TRBV10-3 and TRBJ2-5; D call uncertain. The assigned J gene may be wrong: the sequence end matches TRBJ2-7 better. The V gene's germline CDR1 is ENHRY and CDR2 SYGVKD. The length of the CDR3 is 15 residues. The CDR3 spells CAISESGGGDYEQYF. The CDR3 DNA sequence: TGTGCCATCAGTGAGTCGGGTGGCGGAGACTACGAGCAGTACTTC.

This chain connects TRBV3-1 to TRBJ2-7, with D possibly matching TRBD1 (6 bases). Trimming removed 1 base at V and 1 base at J, with 8 bases between. The CDR3 has 14 residues. CDR1 is LGHDT and CDR2 is YNNKEL in the germline V gene (reference sequence). CDR3 coding DNA: TGTGCCAGCAGCCAAGTACAGGGTTCCTACGAGCAGTACTTC. The encoded protein is CASSQVQGSYEQYF.

The V gene is TRBV29-1, the J gene TRBJ2-7, with a weak D call TRBD1 (6 bases). Germline V gene lookup returns CDR1 SQVTM and CDR2 ANQGSEA. The CDR3 consists of 14 residues. Trimming shortened V by 3 bases and J by 7 bases, and 19 bases separated the two germline ends. CDR3 nucleotides: TGCAGCGTTGACCCCGGGACAAGGCACAATGAGCAGTACTTC. Its translation: CSVDPGTRHNEQYF.

The V call is TRBV4-3, the J call TRBJ2-1, with TRBD2 identical over 8 bases. CDR1 and CDR2 from the germline V gene are LGHNA and YSLEER. Germline trimming cut 0 bases from V and 4 bases from J; bases unmatched to any gene: 17. CDR3 length equals 20 residues. The CDR3 loop is CASSQEPPGRAGVGYNEQFF. The DNA of the CDR3 is TGCGCCAGCAGCCAAGAACCGCCCGGACGAGCGGGAGTGGGGTACAATGAGCAGTTCTTC.

The V gene is TRBV27, the J gene TRBJ2-1; tentatively, D is TRBD1 (5 bases). Trimming pared 6 bases from V and 0 bases from J, leaving 15 bases between. CDR3 size: 16 residues. Germline CDR1 is MNHEY and CDR2 is SMNVEV (reference sequence). The CDR3 here is CASRSQGPFSYNEQFF. The CDR3 DNA sequence: TGTGCCAGCAGAAGCCAGGGTCCCTTCTCCTACAATGAGCAGTTCTTC.

The J gene is TRBJ1-1, the V gene TRBV28; TRBD1 matches 9 bases. This CDR3 comprises 13 residues. V shed 5 bases, J shed 6 bases, and the junction held 4 bases outside the gene matches. Germline values: CDR1 MDHEN, CDR2 SYDVKM. CDR3 sequence reads: CASSPDRGPEAFF. The CDR3 DNA reads TGTGCCAGCAGTCCGGACAGGGGCCCTGAAGCTTTCTTT.

The chain uses TRBV20-1 and TRBJ2-3; 10 bases align to TRBD2. The CDR3 covers 16 residues. Per germline, CDR1 DFQATT and CDR2 SNEGSKA (reference sequence). J was trimmed by 4 bases and V by 6 bases; bases with no gene match: 13. The CDR3 spells CSAPWGSGGMADTQYF. The CDR3 DNA reads TGCAGTGCACCGTGGGGTAGCGGGGGGATGGCAGATACGCAGTATTTT.

The rearrangement links TRBV6-6 to TRBJ2-3; 9 positions agree with TRBD2. V trimming: 4 bases; J trimming: 2 bases; junction bases outside the gene matches: 7. CDR3 length: 16 residues. Germline-derived CDR1 and CDR2 are MNHNY and SVGAGI (reference sequence). The CDR3 protein is CASSSAGTSPTDTQYF. CDR3 nucleotide sequence: TGTGCCAGCAGTTCTGCCGGGACTAGCCCCACAGATACGCAGTATTTT.

The J gene is TRBJ2-5, the V gene TRBV24-1; weak D call: TRBD1 (6 bases). CDR1 and CDR2 from the germline V gene are KGHDR and SFDVKD. This CDR3 contains 19 residues. With 3 bases removed from V and 0 bases from J, the gap between germline ends came to 22 bases. The CDR3 region has the DNA TGTGCCACCAGTGATCCCTGGGACAAAGGGAGAACGTACCAAGAGACCCAGTACTTC. This codes for CATSDPWDKGRTYQETQYF.

The chain is built from TRBV2 and TRBJ2-5; TRBD2 might be the D (6 bases). Germline V lookup: CDR1 SNHLY, CDR2 FYNNEI. The CDR3 runs to 14 residues. V was cut by 6 bases and J by 4 bases, with 15 bases left in between. CDR3 in amino acids: CASSAGGAGETQYF. CDR3 sequence (DNA): TGTGCCAGCAGCGCCGGCGGGGCTGGAGAGACCCAGTACTTC.

The chain joins TRBV12-3 or TRBV12-4 to TRBJ2-5; D gene unclear. The CDR3 is 13 amino acids. Trimming cost V 8 bases and J 1 base, with 11 bases left between them. In nucleotides, the CDR3 is TGTGCCAGCCTCAGCGACCTCCAAGAGACCCAGTACTTC. Amino acids: CASLSDLQETQYF.

J is TRBJ1-1 and V is TRBV6-1; the D is unclear. Trimming left V 0 bases short and J 7 bases short, with 3 bases between. The CDR3 runs to 11 residues. Germline V gene data show CDR1 as MNHNS and CDR2 as SASEGT. DNA for the CDR3: TGTGCCAGCAGTGAAGCTATTGAAGCTTTCTTT. It encodes CASSEAIEAFF.

The chain has TRBV29-1 and TRBJ2-4; D possibly corresponds to TRBD1 (7 bases). CDR1 is SQVTM, CDR2 ANQGSEA, per germline. This CDR3 has 14 amino acids. The germline V and J ends were trimmed by 0 bases and 6 bases, with 12 bases remaining between them. The CDR3 DNA is TGCAGCGTTGAAGAAATGCAGGGGGGAAACATTCAGTACTTC. It translates to CSVEEMQGGNIQYF. Filled out from reference TRBV29-1 and TRBJ2-4, the complete variable domain reads SAVISQKPSRDICQRGTSLTIQCQVDSQVTMMFWYRQQPGQSLTLIATANQGSEATYESGFVIDKFPISRPNLTFSTLTVSNMSPEDSSIYLCSVEEMQGGNIQYFGAGTRLSVL.

This clonotype has more than one count but fewer than ten. J is TRBJ2-7 and V is TRBV10-3; 7 bases map to TRBD2. The CDR3 has 15 amino acids. The ends lost 3 bases at V and 1 base at J; junction bases unmatched: 6. Germline V gives CDR1 ENHRY, CDR2 SYGVKD. CDR3 amino acids: CAISDPTSVSYEQYF. In nucleotides, the CDR3 is TGTGCCATCAGTGACCCTACTAGCGTGTCCTACGAGCAGTACTTC.

Turning to this clonotype: The junction departs from germline at one end; a sequencing error may be responsible. The chain couples TRBV7-7 to TRBJ2-1, with 11 bases lining up with TRBD2. The CDR3 is made up of 15 amino acids. Germline CDR1 reads SSHAT; CDR2 reads FNYEAQ (reference sequence). CDR3 in DNA: TGTGCTAGCAGCGCTACTAGCGGGAGTCGGAATGAGCAGTTCTTC. Amino acids: CASSATSGSRNEQFF. Combining the CDR3 with reference TRBV7-7 and TRBJ2-1 gives the whole variable domain GAGVSQSPRYKVTKRGQDVTLRCDPISSHATLYWYQQALGQGPEFLTYFNYEAQPDKSGLPSDRFSAERPEGSISTLTIQRTEQRDSAMYRCASSATSGSRNEQFFGPGTRLTVL.

The table lists this clonotype with a few counts. This chain connects TRBV11-2 to TRBJ2-1; no firm D call. Per the germline V gene, CDR1 is SGHAT and CDR2 is FQNNGV. The CDR3 runs 15 residues. V was trimmed by 0 bases and J by 8 bases, leaving 14 bases between them. CDR3 sequence reads: CASSLDPTIMDEQFF. The CDR3 coding sequence is TGTGCCAGCAGCTTAGATCCTACAATAATGGATGAGCAGTTCTTC.

The table lists this clonotype with a few counts. This chain joins TRBV6-2 or TRBV6-3 and TRBJ2-1; 9 nucleotides agree with TRBD2. V gave up 7 bases and J gave up 7 bases; unmatched junction bases: 11. The CDR3 is 15 residues long. Germline-derived CDR1 and CDR2 are MNHEY and SVGEGT. The CDR3: CASTSPGLAWNEQFF. CDR3 nucleotides: TGTGCCAGCACCTCCCCGGGACTAGCATGGAATGAGCAGTTCTTC.

V gene TRBV7-9 combines with J gene TRBJ2-5; D tentatively reads TRBD1 or TRBD2 (6 bases each). V dropped 11 bases and J dropped 0 bases, with 13 bases sitting between them. This CDR3 has 13 residues. CDR1 and CDR2 from the germline V gene are SEHNR and FQNEAQ (reference sequence). CDR3 protein: CAGGPGNQETQYF. DNA of the CDR3: TGTGCCGGGGGGCCGGGGAACCAAGAGACCCAGTACTTC.

This chain links TRBV11-2 with TRBJ2-7, with 11 bases lining up with TRBD2. Germline V gene data show CDR1 as SGHAT and CDR2 as FQNNGV. This CDR3 region has 16 residues. Trimming took 2 bases from V and 7 from J; bases not matched to a gene: 10. The CDR3 here is CASSLSSGGQGNEQYF. The CDR3 nucleotides read TGTGCCAGCAGCTTATCTAGCGGGGGGCAAGGCAATGAGCAGTACTTC.

V is TRBV15 and J is TRBJ1-2, with a possible D match to TRBD1 (5 bases). CDR1 LNHNV and CDR2 YYDKDF come from the germline V gene (reference sequence). CDR3 length: 13 residues. Trimming removed 2 bases from V and 8 bases from J, with 12 bases in between. CDR3 sequence: CATSRLRVRGYTF. The CDR3 DNA sequence: TGTGCCACCAGCAGACTCAGGGTACGGGGCTACACCTTC. Looking up the rest from reference TRBV15 and TRBJ1-2 gives the full variable domain: DAMVIQNPRYQVTQFGKPVTLSCSQTLNHNVMYWYQQKSSQAPKLLFHYYDKDFNNEADTPDNFQSRRPNTSFCFLDIRSPGLGDTAMYLCATSRLRVRGYTFGSGTRLTVV.

As to this clonotype: This may arise from a read error, as a much more abundant clone is one base away. This chain uses TRBV15 with TRBJ2-7; TRBD2 is a possible D gene (6 bases). The J call is in doubt because the DNA end fits TRBJ2-1 better. Germline V CDR1 and CDR2: LNHNV, YYDKDF (reference sequence). The length of the CDR3 is 14 residues. The CDR3 nucleotides read TGTGCCACCAGCAGGGAGGGTGGGTCCTACGAGCAGTTCTTC. Its protein is CATSREGGSYEQFF.